This T cell receptor (beta chain) was identified during a study of siplizumab effects on memory and regulatory T cells (dated by TCRdb to the late 2010s). Study-wide context: The effect of the anti-CD2 antibody siplizumab on alloreactive T-cell subsets was examined in allogeneic mixed lymphocyte reactions constructed from human PBMCs.

TCRbeta CDR3 sequencing was performed on sorted unstimulated T cells and on proliferating T cells recovered from mixed lymphocyte reactions. Fresh whole blood from about ten HLA-typed healthy donors served as the source for isolating PBMCs. Unstimulated CD4+ non-regulatory T cells were FACS-sorted to map the origin of alloreactive clones. Overall results and qualifications from the work: The cumulative frequency of alloreactive sequences that could be traced back to unstimulated CD4+ memory T cells was significantly reduced by siplizumab. Greater diversity appeared to be present in unstimulated naive T cells than in memory T cells, and a substantial contribution to the alloresponse seemed to be made by naive cells. Sequences below about 10^-5 frequency were poorly captured, so only a minor fraction of alloreactive clones could be mapped to unstimulated subsets. Among mappable alloreactive CD4+ clones, the Treg-derived fraction averaged approximately 69% with siplizumab versus around 27% in control reactions. Roughly 80-95% of proliferating CD4+ or CD8+ clones could not be assigned a naive or memory phenotype. Whether proliferating Tregs from siplizumab cultures were suppressive was not functionally confirmed.

V and J are trimmed by 5 bases and 2 bases, and the gene matches miss 2 bases of the junction. Including cysteine and phenylalanine, the CDR3 has 13 amino acids. Only the CDR3 DNA stays, 39 bases, in frame from base 1. CDR1 MDHEN and CDR2 SYDVKM were looked up in the germline V gene. Receptor libraries were prepared by the immunoSEQ multiplex PCR assay. Around 10^5 TCR templates per sample were assayed by the deep sequencing platform. Genomic DNA extracted from sorted T cells was the material used for TCRbeta CDR3 sequencing. For the original study's pipeline: The R programming language was used for clonal analysis of the TCRbeta CDR3 data. Comparing unstimulated samples against CFSE-low samples taken after the reaction was how alloreactive CD4+ and CD8+ clones were defined. Alloreactive CD4+ clones were assigned to regulatory or non-regulatory origin by matching sequences to sorted unstimulated Treg and non-Treg repertoires. Sourced from immuneACCESS, this table was stored by TCRdb with only in-frame sequences that have V and J called. A share of the clones is absent; for the studies checked, an unresolved V gene accounts for under half, and the remainder has no known explanation. The V and J calls and the clone size are those of that table, but D and trimming were determined from the DNA. Within this sample are approximately 120,000 clones, with 85% to 95% of them counted one time only. The top ten hold about 0.16% of the sample.

A remark on this clone: The antigen this receptor binds is unknown. No base qualities exist here, and no much larger clone lies one base off it.

Sequencing used non-Treg CD4+ T cells sorted from blood. The cell subset or site label, as the study defines it: FACS-sorted unstimulated CD4+ non-regulatory T cells. The source is a human donor in good health. This receptor chain uses TRBV28 and TRBJ2-7, with 8 bases in between that match TRBD2. The CDR3 region reads CASSAGGPYEQYF. The DNA is TGTGCCAGCAGTGCGGGAGGCCCCTACGAGCAGTACTTC.